This T cell receptor beta chain was sequenced for a study of OX40 agonist ivuxolimab in advanced cancers. The wider study: Patients took ivuxolimab, an agonistic anti-OX40 (CD134) antibody. Earlier treatment with anti-PD-1, anti-PD-L1 or anti-CTLA-4 was permitted, and about 40% had received some. Three patients showed partial responses: one hepatocellular carcinoma and two cutaneous melanoma cases.

Enrollment shut out patients with autoimmune disease history or systemic immunosuppression. The CDR3 has 15 amino acids. V was pared by 2 bases and J by 0 bases, with 10 bases between. CDR1 and CDR2 from the germline V gene are MNHNS and SASEGT. TCRdb's copy holds only in-frame clones and misses some; the assay was immunoSEQ multiplex PCR. Here the sample spans tens of thousands of clones, about 87% being singletons. This clonotype originated in an adult with an advanced solid tumor such as melanoma, head and neck, liver or kidney cancer. This rearrangement joins TRBV6-1 to TRBJ1-2; D unclear. The specimen was CD4+ or CD8+ T cells sorted from blood, collected in a trial of the OX40 agonist ivuxolimab. CDR3 sequence reads: CASSEMGGTNYGYTF. The CDR3 region has the DNA TGTGCCAGCAGTGAAATGGGCGGAACTAACTATGGCTACACCTTC.